Described below is a single TCR beta chain sequence and its context. The target of this receptor is not known. No base quality values were provided; no much bigger clone lies one nucleotide off. This record comes from a study of control samples from healthy donors and cancer patients (dated by TCRdb to the early 2020s). Library method: the immunoSEQ multiplex PCR assay. TCRdb provides this immuneACCESS table in a form limited to in-frame rearrangements. Some clones are lacking; in checked studies, under half of them reflect an unresolved V gene, and why the rest are absent is not known. The sample table holds about 180,000 clones, of which approximately 92% were seen once. The biggest ten clones account for around 2% of the sample. Inclusive of the bounding cysteine and phenylalanine, the CDR3 is 17 residues long. Of all the DNA, just the CDR3 is kept, 51 bases in frame from base 1.

Sequences were obtained from blood. In this chain, TRBV1 is recombined with TRBJ1-1. TRBV1 is a recognized pseudogene. The clonotype comes from a middle-aged woman in good health. CDR3 protein: CTSSQPVGGEGNTEAFF. The nucleotides are TGCACCAGCAGCCAACCTGTGGGCGGGGAGGGGAACACTGAAGCTTTCTTT.